This TCR beta chain was captured by sequencing in a study of shared clonotypes between healthy human individuals. Notes on the study in general: Between a few donors, naive CD4 clonotypes were shared at a level of about 5%. Only blood underwent sampling, and tissue repertoires likely differ.

The V gene lost 1 base and the J gene lost 8 bases, with 9 bases spanning the gap. CDR1 and CDR2 from the germline V gene are MNHEY and SVGAGI. The CDR3 spans 13 residues. This clone was picked up one time. The antigen is unknown. Assay used: immunoSEQ multiplex PCR; TCRdb lists only in-frame clones, some missing. Of some 2,000,000 clones detected, about 95% appear once; the ten largest clones hold 0.85% to 1.3%. CD8 cells regarded as naive lacked CD45RO, were positively chosen for CCR7, and omitted terminally differentiated effector memory CD45RA+ cells. Sample: naive CD8+ T cells sorted from blood. The chain couples TRBV6-5 to TRBJ2-1, with TRBD1 as a possible D gene (5 bases). The receptor comes from a man aged 18 to 30 in good health. DNA of the CDR3: TGTGCCAGCAGTTACTGGCAGGGCGATGAGCAGTTCTTC. Residues: CASSYWQGDEQFF.